These 13 T cell receptor beta chains were sequenced from one sample in a study of technical replicates of blood from a few donors. The assay was immunoSEQ multiplex PCR, and TCRdb's table has in-frame clones only and misses some. This table has tens of thousands of clones, under 95% appearing once. The specimen was T cells isolated from PBMCs. These TCRs come from a human donor in good health.

The chain carries TRBV10-2 and TRBJ2-7, with 12 positions matching TRBD2. The CDR3 spans 17 residues. Looked up from germline, CDR1 is WSHSY and CDR2 is SAAADI. V gave up 3 bases and J gave up 1 base; unmatched junction bases: 7. The DNA for the CDR3 is TGCGCCAGCAGTGATGGATCCGGGACTAGCGGGTCCTACGAGCAGTACTTC. The encoded protein is CASSDGSGTSGSYEQYF.

The genes are TRBV5-1 and TRBJ2-5; TRBD1 matches at 7 bases. The V gene end was trimmed by 4 bases and the J gene end by 5 bases; junction bases not matched to a gene: 8. Germline values: CDR1 SGHRS, CDR2 YFSETQ. The CDR3 has 14 residues. This CDR3 reads CASSADRVGETQYF. The CDR3 DNA sequence: TGCGCCAGCAGCGCCGACAGGGTCGGCGAGACCCAGTACTTC. Combining the CDR3 with reference TRBV5-1 and TRBJ2-5 gives the whole variable domain KAGVTQTPRYLIKTRGQQVTLSCSPISGHRSVSWYQQTPGQGLQFLFEYFSETQRNKGNFPGRFSGRQFSNSRSEMNVSTLELGDSALYLCASSADRVGETQYFGPGTRLLVL.

The chain has TRBV10-2 and TRBJ1-2; D not resolved. The CDR3 is made up of 13 amino acids. CDR1 and CDR2 (germline): WSHSY, SAAADI. V lost 6 bases and J 4 bases, leaving 12 bases between the germline ends. CDR3 sequence reads: CASRSPSGYGYTF. The CDR3 DNA reads TGCGCCAGCAGGAGCCCCTCGGGCTATGGCTACACCTTC.

The rearrangement uses TRBV11-1 and TRBJ1-2; TRBD1 matches at 8 bases. Germline V gives CDR1 SGHAT, CDR2 FQDESV (reference sequence). This CDR3 is built from 13 residues. Unmatched junction bases numbered 5, after V lost 5 bases and J lost 6 bases. DNA for the CDR3: TGTGCCAGCAGCCGGACAGGGTACGATGGCTACACCTTC. Translated: CASSRTGYDGYTF.

The chain employs TRBV7-6 and TRBJ2-2; possible D gene TRBD2, 5 bases. The CDR3 is 19 residues long. The V end lost 3 bases, the J end lost 1 base, and 21 bases lay between the germline ends. The germline gives CDR1 SGHVS, CDR2 FNYEAQ. In DNA, the CDR3 is TGTGCCAGCAGCTTGGAGCCTCGGACGGGATCCTGGAACACCGGGGAGCTGTTTTTT. As protein: CASSLEPRTGSWNTGELFF.

DNA of the CDR3: TGTGCCAGCAGTGCCACACCCCAGGGGCGACTTTCTTATGGCTACACCTTC. As protein: CASSATPQGRLSYGYTF. The chain carries TRBV6-4 and TRBJ1-2, with D possibly matching TRBD1 (6 bases). This CDR3 region has 17 residues. Germline V gene sequence: CDR1 MRHNA, CDR2 SNTAGT. V was shortened by 4 bases and J by 5 bases, with 23 bases between the two germline ends.

The table lists this clone with a count of one. V usage is TRBV28 and J usage is TRBJ1-5; 8 bases agree with TRBD1. The CDR3 consists of 15 residues. The J segment lost 8 bases and the V segment lost 5 bases, leaving 11 bases of the junction unmatched. The germline CDR1 and CDR2 sequences are MDHEN and SYDVKM. CDR3 sequence (DNA): TGTGCCAGCAGTCTTCTAACAGGGGGGAGGGAGCCCCAGCATTTT. It encodes CASSLLTGGREPQHF.

CDR3 DNA sequence: TGTGCCAGTAGCCGAGGGGACAGGCCCGGGACCTACGAGCAGTACTTC. Translating gives CASSRGDRPGTYEQYF. This rearrangement joins TRBV19 to TRBJ2-7; 8 bases map to TRBD1. Germline CDR1 reads LNHDA; CDR2 reads SQIVND (reference sequence). The CDR3 sequence is 16 residues long. V dropped 6 bases and J dropped 2; count of bases not matched to a gene: 12. Full variable domain (outside the CDR3, taken from reference TRBV19 and TRBJ2-7): DGGITQSPKYLFRKEGQNVTLSCEQNLNHDAMYWYRQDPGQGLRLIYYSQIVNDFQKGDIAEGYSVSREKKESFPLTVTSAQKNPTAFYLCASSRGDRPGTYEQYFGPGTRLTVT.

CDR3 residues: CASSLARQGSDTQYF. The CDR3 nucleotides read TGTGCCAGCAGCTTGGCGCGCCAGGGATCAGATACGCAGTATTTT. The rearrangement links TRBV5-8 to TRBJ2-3; a weak D match, TRBD1 (5 bases). Germline-derived CDR1 and CDR2 are SGHTS and YDEGEE. Trimming pared 0 bases from V and 4 bases from J, leaving 12 bases between. This CDR3 is built from 15 residues.

This chain's CDR3 is CAIRITGATEAFF. The CDR3, as DNA: TGTGCCATCAGAATAACAGGGGCCACTGAAGCTTTCTTT. V and J are TRBV10-3 and TRBJ1-1; 7 bases match TRBD1. Germline V gene data show CDR1 as ENHRY and CDR2 as SYGVKD. Trimming took 6 bases from V and 4 from J; bases not matched to a gene: 5. CDR3 size: 13 residues.

The chain has TRBV7-9 and TRBJ1-2; 7 bases fit TRBD1. V was pared by 6 bases and J by 4 bases, with 8 bases of the junction left unmatched. The V gene's germline CDR1 is SEHNR and CDR2 FQNEAQ (reference sequence). This CDR3 contains 14 residues. The CDR3 nucleotides are TGTGCCAGCAGACCCTGGGACAGCCTCTATGGCTACACCTTC. This translates into CASRPWDSLYGYTF.

The CDR3 coding sequence is TGTGCCAGCAGTGTTCGGGCCGCGGGCAATGAGCAGTTCTTC. It specifies CASSVRAAGNEQFF. The chain carries TRBV6-1 and TRBJ2-1, with D perhaps TRBD2 (5 bases). The germline gives CDR1 MNHNS, CDR2 SASEGT. V was cut by 4 bases and J by 6 bases, with 13 bases left in between. The CDR3 runs 14 residues.

V is TRBV19 and J is TRBJ1-1, with 7 bases lining up with TRBD1. Germline V gene lookup returns CDR1 LNHDA and CDR2 SQIVND (reference sequence). This CDR3 comprises 12 residues. V lost 10 bases to trimming and J lost 6 bases; unmatched junction nucleotides: 8. The CDR3 coding sequence is TGTGCCACCTCGGACAGGTTGGCTGAAGCTTTCTTT. Protein sequence: CATSDRLAEAFF.